These T cell receptor beta chains were read from a single sample in a study of Ad26.COV2.S vaccination and SARS-CoV-2 variants. Profiling relied on immunoSEQ multiplex PCR, and the TCRdb table lists in-frame clones only, not all of them. The sample consists of hundreds of thousands of clones, around 87% of them appearing once. The sequencing here drew on peripheral blood, taken in a trial of Ad26.COV2.S vaccine versus placebo. The origin of the receptors is a person between 18 and 65 years old who received the Ad26.COV2.S COVID-19 vaccine or a placebo. The CDR3 runs from the conserved cysteine through the conserved F or W. A D gene is named only where the DNA matches it firmly. The size field is filled for only some rows; it gives once, few, many or a size class.

clone_size: .
v_call: TRBV5-1
j_call: TRBJ1-1
cdr3_length: 16
d_call: .
cdr3_nt: TGCGCCAGCAGCCACCTGGGGGTACGGAGGAACACTGAAGCTTTCTTT
cdr3_aa: CASSHLGVRRNTEAFF

clone_size: .
v_call: TRBV6-6
j_call: TRBJ2-2
cdr3_length: 15
d_call: .
cdr3_nt: TGTGCCAGCAGTTACTCGACGTCGGGCACCGGGGAGCTGTTTTTT
cdr3_aa: CASSYSTSGTGELFF

clone_size: .
v_call: TRBV7-2
j_call: TRBJ2-5
cdr3_length: 14
d_call: .
cdr3_nt: TGTGCCAGCAGCTTACAGCGGTCCCAAGAGACCCAGTACTTC
cdr3_aa: CASSLQRSQETQYF

clone_size: once
v_call: TRBV4-2
j_call: TRBJ1-1
cdr3_length: 15
d_call: .
cdr3_nt: TGTGCCAGCAGCCAGGGGATGAGGGGCAACACTGAAGCTTTCTTT
cdr3_aa: CASSQGMRGNTEAFF

clone_size: once
v_call: TRBV3-1/TRBV3-2
j_call: TRBJ2-7
cdr3_length: 14
d_call: .
cdr3_nt: TGTGCCAGCAGCCAAGGACCAAACTCCTACGAGCAGTACTTC
cdr3_aa: CASSQGPNSYEQYF

clone_size: .
v_call: TRBV7-9
j_call: TRBJ2-5
cdr3_length: 13
d_call: TRBD1
cdr3_nt: TGTGCCGGACGGACAGGGGGCGAGGAGACCCAGTACTTC
cdr3_aa: CAGRTGGEETQYF

clone_size: once
v_call: TRBV5-4
j_call: TRBJ1-3
cdr3_length: 14
d_call: .
cdr3_nt: TGTGCCAGCAGCGCCTTAGGGTCTGGAAACACCATATATTTT
cdr3_aa: CASSALGSGNTIYF

clone_size: .
v_call: TRBV6-2/TRBV6-3
j_call: TRBJ2-7
cdr3_length: 16
d_call: .
cdr3_nt: TGTGCCAGCAGTTACGAGTCGGCGGCATGGTCCTACGAGCAGTACTTC
cdr3_aa: CASSYESAAWSYEQYF

clone_size: .
v_call: TRBV20-1
j_call: TRBJ2-3
cdr3_length: 13
d_call: .
cdr3_nt: TGCAGTGCTAGTGGACAGAACACAGATACGCAGTATTTT
cdr3_aa: CSASGQNTDTQYF

clone_size: .
v_call: TRBV30
j_call: TRBJ1-5
cdr3_length: 13
d_call: .
cdr3_nt: TGTGCCTGGAGTGACAGAAGCAATCAGCCCCAGCATTTT
cdr3_aa: CAWSDRSNQPQHF

clone_size: .
v_call: TRBV12-3/TRBV12-4
j_call: TRBJ1-2
cdr3_length: 12
d_call: .
cdr3_nt: TGTGCCAGCAGTCCTAGGGTTGGCGGCTACACCTTC
cdr3_aa: CASSPRVGGYTF

clone_size: once
v_call: TRBV7-9
j_call: TRBJ2-1
cdr3_length: 15
d_call: TRBD2
cdr3_nt: TGTGCCAGCAGCGCCTCTAGCGGATACTACAATGAGCAGTTCTTC
cdr3_aa: CASSASSGYYNEQFF

clone_size: .
v_call: TRBV25-1
j_call: TRBJ1-3
cdr3_length: 16
d_call: TRBD1
cdr3_nt: TGTGCCAGCAGTGTCGGGACAGGGGTAGGTGGAAACACCATATATTTT
cdr3_aa: CASSVGTGVGGNTIYF

clone_size: .
v_call: TRBV5-1
j_call: TRBJ1-1
cdr3_length: 15
d_call: .
cdr3_nt: TGCGCCAGCAGCTTAACAGGCAACCCGCTCACTGAAGCTTTCTTT
cdr3_aa: CASSLTGNPLTEAFF

clone_size: .
v_call: TRBV19
j_call: TRBJ1-5
cdr3_length: 15
d_call: .
cdr3_nt: TGTGCCAGTAGTATTATGGCGGATAGCAATCAGCCCCAGCATTTT
cdr3_aa: CASSIMADSNQPQHF

clone_size: .
v_call: TRBV6-5
j_call: TRBJ2-1
cdr3_length: 15
d_call: .
cdr3_nt: TGTGCCAGCAGTTACTCGGGGATCTCCTACAATGAGCAGTTCTTC
cdr3_aa: CASSYSGISYNEQFF

clone_size: .
v_call: TRBV6-4
j_call: TRBJ1-5
cdr3_length: 14
d_call: .
cdr3_nt: TGTGCCAGCAGTGACTCGGAGGGAGTACAGCCCCAGCATTTT
cdr3_aa: CASSDSEGVQPQHF

clone_size: .
v_call: TRBV7-2
j_call: TRBJ1-6
cdr3_length: 16
d_call: .
cdr3_nt: TGTGCCAGCAGCTTAGCGCAGAGAGGAAATAATTCACCCCTCCACTTT
cdr3_aa: CASSLAQRGNNSPLHF

clone_size: .
v_call: TRBV5-1
j_call: TRBJ2-5
cdr3_length: 12
d_call: .
cdr3_nt: TGCGCCAGCAGCCGAGTCCAAGAGACCCAGTACTTC
cdr3_aa: CASSRVQETQYF

clone_size: .
v_call: TRBV5-8
j_call: TRBJ2-7
cdr3_length: 14
d_call: .
cdr3_nt: TGTGCCAGCAGCCTGGTGACTATCCGCGACGAGCAGTACTTC
cdr3_aa: CASSLVTIRDEQYF

clone_size: .
v_call: TRBV9
j_call: TRBJ1-1
cdr3_length: 14
d_call: .
cdr3_nt: TGTGCCAGCAGCGACGGATATGTCCCGAGGGAAGCTTTCTTT
cdr3_aa: CASSDGYVPREAFF

clone_size: .
v_call: TRBV3-1/TRBV3-2
j_call: TRBJ1-6
cdr3_length: 20
d_call: .
cdr3_nt: TGTGCCAGCAGCCAAGGCCGGAGCTTAACAGAGACCTCCTATAATTCACCCCTCCACTTT
cdr3_aa: CASSQGRSLTETSYNSPLHF

clone_size: .
v_call: TRBV7-2
j_call: TRBJ2-7
cdr3_length: 15
d_call: .
cdr3_nt: TGTGCCAGCAGCGATTGGCAAACCCTATCCTACGAGCAGTACTTC
cdr3_aa: CASSDWQTLSYEQYF

clone_size: .
v_call: TRBV25-1
j_call: TRBJ2-1
cdr3_length: 13
d_call: .
cdr3_nt: TGTGCCAGCAGTGAATATGGCGTACAGCGGCAGTTCTTC
cdr3_aa: CASSEYGVQRQFF

clone_size: .
v_call: TRBV11-2
j_call: TRBJ2-3
cdr3_length: 14
d_call: .
cdr3_nt: TGTGCCAGCAGCTCATGGACAAGCACAGATACGCAGTATTTT
cdr3_aa: CASSSWTSTDTQYF

clone_size: once
v_call: TRBV19
j_call: TRBJ1-2
cdr3_length: 15
d_call: .
cdr3_nt: TGTGCCAGTAGTACCCCCGGGCTGGACCTCGGGGGCTACACCTTC
cdr3_aa: CASSTPGLDLGGYTF

clone_size: .
v_call: TRBV28
j_call: TRBJ1-6
cdr3_length: 16
d_call: TRBD1
cdr3_nt: TGTGCCAGCAGTCCCGGGACAGAATCCTATAATTCACCCCTCCACTTT
cdr3_aa: CASSPGTESYNSPLHF

clone_size: .
v_call: TRBV27
j_call: TRBJ2-6
cdr3_length: 13
d_call: .
cdr3_nt: TGTGCCAGCAGTTTGGGCGGGGCCAACGTCCTGACTTTC
cdr3_aa: CASSLGGANVLTF

clone_size: .
v_call: TRBV5-1
j_call: TRBJ2-1
cdr3_length: 14
d_call: .
cdr3_nt: TGCGCCAGCAGGTTCCATTGGGAGCTCAATGAGCAGTTCTTC
cdr3_aa: CASRFHWELNEQFF

clone_size: .
v_call: TRBV5-1
j_call: TRBJ2-1
cdr3_length: 15
d_call: TRBD2
cdr3_nt: TGCGCCAGCAGCGAGACTAGCCCTTCCTACAATGAGCAGTTCTTC
cdr3_aa: CASSETSPSYNEQFF

clone_size: .
v_call: TRBV4-1
j_call: TRBJ2-7
cdr3_length: 17
d_call: .
cdr3_nt: TGCGCCAGCAGCCAAGCCCTTTGGGGGAGCTACTCCTACGAGCAGTACTTC
cdr3_aa: CASSQALWGSYSYEQYF

clone_size: .
v_call: TRBV6-1
j_call: TRBJ1-2
cdr3_length: 14
d_call: .
cdr3_nt: TGTGCCAGCAGTGAGTCCGCGGGAGCGGAGGGCTACACCTTC
cdr3_aa: CASSESAGAEGYTF

clone_size: .
v_call: TRBV2
j_call: TRBJ1-1
cdr3_length: 13
d_call: TRBD1
cdr3_nt: TGTGCCAGCAGTTACAGGGGGGACACTGAAGCTTTCTTT
cdr3_aa: CASSYRGDTEAFF

clone_size: .
v_call: TRBV28
j_call: TRBJ1-2
cdr3_length: 13
d_call: .
cdr3_nt: TGTGCCAGCAGGCGGACGGCGAACTATGGCTACACCTTC
cdr3_aa: CASRRTANYGYTF

clone_size: .
v_call: TRBV30
j_call: TRBJ2-5
cdr3_length: 15
d_call: TRBD1
cdr3_nt: TGTGCCTGGGAGATTGACAGGGGCGGAAAAGAGACCCAGTACTTC
cdr3_aa: CAWEIDRGGKETQYF

clone_size: .
v_call: TRBV18
j_call: TRBJ1-5
cdr3_length: 15
d_call: .
cdr3_nt: TGTGCCAGCTCACCACTAGGGCCCCCGAATCAGCCCCAGCATTTT
cdr3_aa: CASSPLGPPNQPQHF

clone_size: .
v_call: TRBV5-4
j_call: TRBJ1-2
cdr3_length: 14
d_call: .
cdr3_nt: TGTGCCAGCAGCTTTACAGGGACTAACTATGGCTACACCTTC
cdr3_aa: CASSFTGTNYGYTF

clone_size: .
v_call: TRBV28
j_call: TRBJ1-1
cdr3_length: 13
d_call: TRBD1
cdr3_nt: TGTGCCAGCAGTTTCCAGGGGGCCGCTGAAGCTTTCTTT
cdr3_aa: CASSFQGAAEAFF

clone_size: .
v_call: TRBV9
j_call: TRBJ2-3
cdr3_length: 15
d_call: .
cdr3_nt: TGTGCCAGCAGCGTAGGGGGGCGCCTCACAGATACGCAGTATTTT
cdr3_aa: CASSVGGRLTDTQYF

clone_size: .
v_call: TRBV9
j_call: TRBJ1-1
cdr3_length: 14
d_call: .
cdr3_nt: TGTGCCAGCAGCGTAGTCGGGGCGAACACTGAAGCTTTCTTT
cdr3_aa: CASSVVGANTEAFF

clone_size: .
v_call: TRBV9
j_call: TRBJ2-3
cdr3_length: 16
d_call: TRBD1
cdr3_nt: TGTGCCAGCAGCGTAGCAGGGACAGGGGGTCCTTATACGCAGTATTTT
cdr3_aa: CASSVAGTGGPYTQYF

clone_size: .
v_call: TRBV27
j_call: TRBJ1-1
cdr3_length: 14
d_call: .
cdr3_nt: TGTGCCAGCAGTTTATTTCCTATGAACACTGAAGCTTTCTTT
cdr3_aa: CASSLFPMNTEAFF

clone_size: .
v_call: TRBV12-3/TRBV12-4
j_call: TRBJ2-7
cdr3_length: 12
d_call: .
cdr3_nt: TGTGCCAGCAGTTTAAGGTCGTTCGAGCAGTACTTC
cdr3_aa: CASSLRSFEQYF

clone_size: .
v_call: TRBV29-1
j_call: TRBJ2-3
cdr3_length: 16
d_call: .
cdr3_nt: TGCAGCGTTAAAGAAAGTGACGGGAAATTGTGGAATACGCAGTATTTT
cdr3_aa: CSVKESDGKLWNTQYF

clone_size: .
v_call: TRBV20-1
j_call: TRBJ1-5
cdr3_length: 16
d_call: .
cdr3_nt: TGCAGTGCTAGTATTGGGGCAGGATATAGCAATCAGCCCCAGCATTTT
cdr3_aa: CSASIGAGYSNQPQHF

clone_size: .
v_call: TRBV2
j_call: TRBJ2-7
cdr3_length: 12
d_call: .
cdr3_nt: TGTGCCAGCGGGCAGAGCTCCTACGAGCAGTACTTC
cdr3_aa: CASGQSSYEQYF

clone_size: .
v_call: TRBV5-5
j_call: TRBJ1-2
cdr3_length: 15
d_call: TRBD1
cdr3_nt: TGTGCCAGCAGCTTAGGGACAGGGGAGCCTTATGGCTACACCTTC
cdr3_aa: CASSLGTGEPYGYTF

clone_size: .
v_call: TRBV7-2
j_call: TRBJ2-3
cdr3_length: 14
d_call: .
cdr3_nt: TGTGCCAGCAGCTTAGGGGCGGGCACAGATACGCAGTATTTT
cdr3_aa: CASSLGAGTDTQYF

clone_size: .
v_call: TRBV2
j_call: TRBJ2-5
cdr3_length: 19
d_call: TRBD2
cdr3_nt: TGTGCCAGCAGATTCGAACTACTAGCGGGGGGCCGGTCGCAAGAGACCCAGTACTTC
cdr3_aa: CASRFELLAGGRSQETQYF

clone_size: few
v_call: TRBV9
j_call: TRBJ2-7
cdr3_length: 15
d_call: .
cdr3_nt: TGTGCCAGCAGCGTAGATTCCCTCGGCCCCTACGAGCAGTACTTC
cdr3_aa: CASSVDSLGPYEQYF

clone_size: .
v_call: TRBV7-9
j_call: TRBJ1-2
cdr3_length: 12
d_call: .
cdr3_nt: TGTGCCAGCAGCTTAGTGGCCCATGGCTACACCTTC
cdr3_aa: CASSLVAHGYTF

clone_size: .
v_call: TRBV28
j_call: TRBJ2-2
cdr3_length: 13
d_call: .
cdr3_nt: TGTGCCAGCGGGTCGAGGGGCACCGGGGAGCTGTTTTTT
cdr3_aa: CASGSRGTGELFF

clone_size: once
v_call: TRBV6-5
j_call: TRBJ1-1
cdr3_length: 14
d_call: .
cdr3_nt: TGTGCCAGCAGGGGACACCTTACGAACACTGAAGCTTTCTTT
cdr3_aa: CASRGHLTNTEAFF

clone_size: .
v_call: TRBV3-1/TRBV3-2
j_call: TRBJ2-2
cdr3_length: 17
d_call: TRBD2
cdr3_nt: TGTGCCAGCAGCCAAGGGTTACTAGCGGGGAGCACCGGGGAGCTGTTTTTT
cdr3_aa: CASSQGLLAGSTGELFF

clone_size: .
v_call: TRBV2
j_call: TRBJ2-3
cdr3_length: 13
d_call: .
cdr3_nt: TGTGCCAGCAATAGGGGTAGCAGAGATACGCAGTATTTT
cdr3_aa: CASNRGSRDTQYF

clone_size: .
v_call: TRBV6-2/TRBV6-3
j_call: TRBJ2-1
cdr3_length: 14
d_call: .
cdr3_nt: TGTGCCAGCAGTCAATTATTAAACAATAATGAGCAGTTCTTC
cdr3_aa: CASSQLLNNNEQFF